The subject of this entry is one TCR beta chain. Its antigen is not known. The CDR3 has 15 amino acids. V lost 5 bases and J lost 3, with 17 bases in between. Per germline, CDR1 SGHTA and CDR2 FQGNSA. This entry comes from a study of CD4 T cells in relation to SARS-CoV-2 and coronaviruses. Study details: TCR beta CDR3s were sequenced after approximately ten-day antigen culture of PBMCs. Negative control cultures got HIV-1 Nef peptides or no peptide.

The unexposed donors gave CD4+ T cells in about 2010-2019, prior to COVID-19. Isolation of CD4+ T cells took place after 10 days in culture. As cell numbers allowed, unexposed-donor CD4+ T cells faced SARS-CoV-2 S/N and four cold-coronavirus spikes. Cultures received half-medium IL-2 refreshes on days 3 and 7. Clones were read by immunoSEQ multiplex PCR, and TCRdb kept only the in-frame ones, dropping some. The sample contains about 22,000 clones, about 70% of which appear only once. This sequence joins TRBV7-2 and TRBJ2-7; either TRBD1 or TRBD2 may fit D (6 bases each). Sequencing was carried out using CD4+ T cells from PBMCs, cultured in vitro. The clonotype was recovered from a human donor in good health. CDR3 bases: TGTGCCAGCAGCCTAGGGGGGAGATCTCTCTACGAGCAGTACTTC. It is translated as CASSLGGRSLYEQYF.